Each of the 28 T cell receptor beta chains below was sequenced from the same sample in a study of Tregs in tolerant kidney transplant recipients (dated by TCRdb to the late 2010s). Library preparation was by the immunoSEQ multiplex PCR assay. TCRdb took this table from immuneACCESS and kept in-frame rearrangements with V and J called. Such tables lack part of the clones; where checked against another copy, unresolved V genes explain under half of the gap, and the rest is unexplained. The sample table contains over 50,000 clones; only one count was recorded for over 75% of them. The top ten hold under 2.5% of the sample. The sample's time point label is to be understood as: blood sample drawn before combined kidney and bone marrow transplant. Sequenced here: Tregs from blood, sampled before the transplant. The receptors were sampled from a human donor who received a combined kidney and bone marrow transplant.

This clone was recorded only once. This chain joins TRBV7-2 and TRBJ2-5, with TRBD1 as a possible D gene (6 bases). This CDR3 region has 14 residues. V was cut by 6 bases and J by 5 bases, with 16 bases left in between. Germline assignment: CDR1 SGHTA and CDR2 FQGNSA. DNA for the CDR3: TGTGCCAGCAGTTCCGGACAGATTTGGGAGACCCAGTACTTC. Translation gives CASSSGQIWETQYF.

This rearrangement joins TRBV5-4 to TRBJ2-1, with D perhaps TRBD1 (7 bases). CDR1 is SGHNT and CDR2 is YYREEE in the germline V gene (reference sequence). The CDR3 covers 14 residues. The ends were cut back, 3 bases at V and 5 bases at J, with 12 bases in the middle. The CDR3 here is CASSWGDRNNEQFF. DNA for the CDR3: TGTGCCAGCAGCTGGGGGGACAGAAACAATGAGCAGTTCTTC.

This rearrangement joins TRBV5-6 to TRBJ2-5; 8 bases fit TRBD2. V lost 4 bases, J lost 0 bases, and 5 bases stayed unmatched. Germline CDR1 is SGHDT and CDR2 is YYEEEE. The CDR3 has 15 amino acids. CDR3 amino acids: CASSRGLGNQETQYF. CDR3 bases: TGTGCCAGCAGCCGGGGACTAGGGAACCAAGAGACCCAGTACTTC.

The rearrangement joins TRBV19 to TRBJ1-5; D unclear. Trimming took off 6 bases at V and 3 bases at J, with 6 bases between the two ends. The CDR3 extends over 12 amino acids. Germline V CDR1 and CDR2: LNHDA, SQIVND (reference sequence). The CDR3 nucleotides read TGTGCCAGTAGCCTTAACAATCAGCCCCAGCATTTT. Residues: CASSLNNQPQHF.

The gene calls are TRBV6-5 and TRBJ2-7; D unclear. With 0 bases removed from V and 0 bases from J, the gap between germline ends came to 12 bases. From germline, CDR1 is MNHEY and CDR2 SVGAGI. This CDR3 has 16 amino acids. CDR3 in amino acids: CASSYSWQLSSYEQYF. Here the CDR3 DNA reads TGTGCCAGCAGTTACTCATGGCAGCTAAGCTCCTACGAGCAGTACTTC.

The chain combines TRBV2 with TRBJ1-1, with D possibly matching TRBD1 (5 bases). The CDR3 is 14 residues long. With 7 bases removed from V and 5 bases from J, the gap between germline ends came to 17 bases. CDR1 and CDR2 (germline): SNHLY, FYNNEI. The CDR3 DNA is TGTGCCAGCAACGAGGCAGGGAAGGGAACTGAAGCTTTCTTT. It yields the protein CASNEAGKGTEAFF. Supplemented by reference TRBV2 and TRBJ1-1, the full variable domain reads EPEVTQTPSHQVTQMGQEVILRCVPISNHLYFYWYRQILGQKVEFLVSFYNNEISEKSEIFDDQFSVERPDGSNFTLKIRSTKLEDSAMYFCASNEAGKGTEAFFGQGTRLTVV.

The V gene is TRBV18, the J gene TRBJ2-1; no clear D gene. CDR3 length: 15 residues. Trimming took 6 bases from V and 0 from J, leaving 12 bases between them. Germline values: CDR1 KGHSH, CDR2 LQKENI. CDR3 loop: CASSTEMSSYNEQFF. The DNA for the CDR3 is TGTGCCAGCTCCACGGAGATGAGCTCCTACAATGAGCAGTTCTTC.

The V and J genes are TRBV2 and TRBJ1-6, with unresolved D. Trimming stripped 8 bases from V and 4 bases from J, with 12 bases between. Per the germline V gene, CDR1 is SNHLY and CDR2 is FYNNEI. The CDR3 has 14 residues. The CDR3 region is CASGSGGYNSPLHF. DNA for the CDR3: TGTGCCAGCGGATCGGGAGGGTATAATTCACCCCTCCACTTT.

Here the CDR3 DNA reads TGTGCCAGCAGCTCGAGTGGGGGGCTGGCCCAAAAAGAGACCCAGTACTTC. Protein: CASSSSGGLAQKETQYF. This chain uses TRBV9 with TRBJ2-5; D tentatively reads TRBD1 or TRBD2 (6 bases each). The ends were cut back, 4 bases at V and 3 bases at J, with 22 bases in the middle. Germline V gene sequence: CDR1 SGDLS, CDR2 YYNGEE. CDR3 length: 17 residues.

The J gene is TRBJ1-3, the V gene TRBV5-1; 9 bases align to TRBD1. There are 17 residues in the CDR3. Germline V gives CDR1 SGHRS, CDR2 YFSETQ. V gave up 3 bases and J gave up 0 bases; unmatched junction bases: 7. CDR3 in amino acids: CASSSPGTGISGNTIYF. Here the CDR3 DNA reads TGCGCCAGCAGCTCACCCGGGACAGGGATCTCTGGAAACACCATATATTTT. The whole variable domain, filled in from reference TRBV5-1 and TRBJ1-3, reads KAGVTQTPRYLIKTRGQQVTLSCSPISGHRSVSWYQQTPGQGLQFLFEYFSETQRNKGNFPGRFSGRQFSNSRSEMNVSTLELGDSALYLCASSSPGTGISGNTIYFGEGSWLTVV.

The CDR3 DNA is TGTGCCAGCAGCCACAGATCAGGGGTAGGAACCGGGGAGCTGTTTTTT. As protein: CASSHRSGVGTGELFF. The J gene is TRBJ2-2, the V gene TRBV14; perhaps TRBD1 as D (6 bases). The germline gives CDR1 SGHDN, CDR2 FVKESK. The V gene lost 3 bases and the J gene lost 5 bases, with 16 bases spanning the gap. The CDR3 length is 16 residues. The entire variable domain, with the rest obtained from reference TRBV14 and TRBJ2-2, is as follows: EAGVTQFPSHSVIEKGQTVTLRCDPISGHDNLYWYRRVMGKEIKFLLHFVKESKQDESGMPNNRFLAERTGGTYSTLKVQPAELEDSGVYFCASSHRSGVGTGELFFGEGSRLTVL.

The rearrangement uses TRBV30 and TRBJ1-1; 9 bases align to TRBD1. In germline, CDR1 is GTSNPN, CDR2 SVGIG (reference sequence). The CDR3 is 14 residues long. The V segment lost 5 bases and the J segment 3 bases; nucleotides outside the gene matches: 7. Here the CDR3 reads CAWGTGHVDTEAFF. The DNA of the CDR3 is TGTGCCTGGGGGACAGGGCACGTGGACACTGAAGCTTTCTTT. The variable domain in full, completed from reference TRBV30 and TRBJ1-1, reads SQTIHQWPATLVQPVGSPLSLECTVEGTSNPNLYWYRQAAGRGLQLLFYSVGIGQISSEVPQNLSASRPQDRQFILSSKKLLLSDSGFYLCAWGTGHVDTEAFFGQGTRLTVV.

Here the CDR3 DNA reads TGTGCCAGCAGATCATTGCAGGGTTCCACTGAAGCTTTCTTT. Encoded protein: CASRSLQGSTEAFF. The V and J genes are TRBV6-5 and TRBJ1-1, with a weak D call TRBD1 (5 bases). Trimming pared 6 bases from V and 4 bases from J, leaving 15 bases between. Germline V lookup: CDR1 MNHEY, CDR2 SVGAGI. This CDR3 comprises 14 residues.

V and J are TRBV2 and TRBJ2-1; D uncertain. The ends were cut back, 8 bases at V and 6 bases at J, with 23 bases in the middle. CDR1 and CDR2 from the germline V gene are SNHLY and FYNNEI. CDR3 length equals 16 residues. The CDR3: CASSRFLDLLGNEQFF. The CDR3 region has the DNA TGTGCCAGCTCACGATTTTTGGACCTTCTGGGCAATGAGCAGTTCTTC.

The chain recombines TRBV30 with TRBJ2-7; TRBD1 aligns across 8 bases. This CDR3 is built from 14 residues. CDR1 and CDR2 (germline): GTSNPN, SVGIG (reference sequence). V lost 2 bases and J lost 3; bases outside the gene matches: 6. The CDR3 sequence is CAWSRTGKIYEQYF. CDR3 DNA sequence: TGTGCCTGGAGTCGGACAGGGAAAATCTACGAGCAGTACTTC.

The CDR3 DNA is TGCGCCAGCAGCTTGGCCGGGCTAGGCGGCACAGATACGCAGTATTTT. It is translated as CASSLAGLGGTDTQYF. The chain couples TRBV5-1 to TRBJ2-3, with no clear D. The V end lost 0 bases, the J end lost 1 base, and 12 bases lay between the germline ends. CDR1 and CDR2 (germline): SGHRS, YFSETQ. The CDR3 runs to 16 residues.

The rearrangement joins TRBV6-6 to TRBJ1-1; D call uncertain. V lost 2 bases to trimming and J lost 3 bases, with 7 bases between them. The CDR3 spans 13 residues. Per germline, CDR1 MNHNY and CDR2 SVGAGI (reference sequence). CDR3 nucleotides: TGTGCCAGCAGTTACGAAGAGGACACTGAAGCTTTCTTT. This translates into CASSYEEDTEAFF.

The rearrangement joins TRBV7-2 to TRBJ1-4; the match to TRBD1 covers 9 bases. Losses at the gene ends were 3 bases for V and 7 bases for J; bases not matched to a gene: 3. This CDR3 comprises 14 residues. Germline CDR1 reads SGHTA; CDR2 reads FQGNSA. The CDR3 sequence is CASSFDRGSEKLFF. CDR3 sequence (DNA): TGTGCCAGCAGCTTCGACAGGGGGAGTGAAAAACTGTTTTTT.

In regard to this clone: Other DNA sequences of this sample code for an identical CDR3. The chain employs TRBV7-9 and TRBJ1-6, with D possibly being TRBD1 (6 bases). The germline V gene has CDR1 SEHNR and CDR2 FQNEAQ (reference sequence). The CDR3 is 16 residues long. V was pared by 5 bases and J by 7 bases, with 18 bases between. CDR3 protein: CASSPGTTTGNSPLHF. The CDR3 DNA reads as TGTGCCAGCAGCCCCGGGACAACAACGGGGAATTCACCCCTCCACTTT.

The chain uses TRBV18 and TRBJ1-6, with D perhaps matching TRBD1 (5 bases). Deletions cut 6 bases from V and 7 bases from J, with 16 bases between. The CDR3 covers 15 residues. The germline gives CDR1 KGHSH, CDR2 LQKENI. CDR3 nucleotides: TGTGCCAGCTCGGAGGCCACGGGGGGGAATTCACCCCTCCACTTT. It specifies CASSEATGGNSPLHF.

This clone showed up just a few times. V and J are TRBV25-1 and TRBJ2-2, with TRBD1 matching over 7 bases. The V gene's germline CDR1 is MGHDK and CDR2 SYGVNS. This CDR3 contains 14 residues. Trimming at V came to 3 bases and at J to 7 bases, leaving 5 bases not matched to a gene. The CDR3 DNA reads TGTGCCAGCAGTGAGCAGGGGGTCGGCGGGGAGCTGTTTTTT. Translation: CASSEQGVGGELFF.

The chain employs TRBV27 and TRBJ2-7, with TRBD2 identical over 13 bases. The CDR3 length is 14 residues. The junction had 4 bases not matched to a gene; V was cut back by 6 bases and J by 5 bases. Germline CDR1 is MNHEY and CDR2 is SMNVEV (reference sequence). CDR3: CASRTGTSGNEQYF. In DNA form, the CDR3 reads TGTGCCAGCAGAACCGGGACTAGCGGGAACGAGCAGTACTTC.

This chain uses TRBV6-5 with TRBJ1-1, with TRBD1 as a possible D gene (5 bases). Per germline, CDR1 MNHEY and CDR2 SVGAGI. This CDR3 has 14 residues. Deletions cut 5 bases from V and 1 base from J, with 11 bases between. CDR3 loop: CASSKGSPNTEAFF. CDR3 nucleotide sequence: TGTGCCAGCAGTAAGGGGTCCCCGAACACTGAAGCTTTCTTT.

A single count supports this clone. J is TRBJ1-1 and V is TRBV18, with TRBD1 as a possible D gene (5 bases). Trimming removed 7 bases at V and 8 bases at J, with 23 bases between. Germline assignment: CDR1 KGHSH and CDR2 LQKENI. The CDR3 contains 15 residues. The CDR3 region has the DNA TGTGCCAGCTATTCACCACCCTCACCCGGGGCGGAAGCTTTCTTT. Protein sequence: CASYSPPSPGAEAFF.

This chain connects TRBV28 to TRBJ1-5, with no clear D. This CDR3 region has 14 residues. The V and J ends lost 4 bases and 4 bases respectively, with 11 bases between them. Germline values: CDR1 MDHEN, CDR2 SYDVKM. CDR3 region: CASSSPAGNQPQHF. CDR3 nucleotide sequence: TGTGCCAGCAGTTCCCCAGCTGGGAATCAGCCCCAGCATTTT. Complete variable domain (other parts from reference TRBV28 and TRBJ1-5): DVKVTQSSRYLVKRTGEKVFLECVQDMDHENMFWYRQDPGLGLRLIYFSYDVKMKEKGDIPEGYSVSREKKERFSLILESASTNQTSMYLCASSSPAGNQPQHFGDGTRLSIL.

This clone was picked up one time. The gene calls are TRBV4-3 and TRBJ2-2; 9 bases fit TRBD1. The V gene end was trimmed by 4 bases and the J gene end by 4 bases; junction bases not matched to a gene: 7. Per the germline V gene, CDR1 is LGHNA and CDR2 is YSLEER. This CDR3 has 16 residues. The CDR3, as DNA: TGCGCCAGCAGCCGATCCGGGACAGGGCGCACCGGGGAGCTGTTTTTT. This translates into CASSRSGTGRTGELFF.

The chain joins TRBV7-5 to TRBJ1-2. TRBV7-5 corresponds to a pseudogene. The CDR3 runs to 16 residues. The CDR3 DNA sequence: TGTGTCAGAAGCCCTAGTACCACAGATCGTGGGGATGGCTACACCTTC. This translates into CVRSPSTTDRGDGYTF.

This chain joins TRBV19 and TRBJ1-5; no definite D call. This CDR3 has 15 residues. Per the germline V gene, CDR1 is LNHDA and CDR2 is SQIVND (reference sequence). V gave up 11 bases and J gave up 7 bases, with 24 bases separating them. The CDR3 sequence is CAVGDGERGRQPQHF. DNA for the CDR3: TGTGCCGTTGGGGATGGTGAGAGAGGCCGGCAGCCCCAGCATTTT. Complete variable domain (other parts from reference TRBV19 and TRBJ1-5): DGGITQSPKYLFRKEGQNVTLSCEQNLNHDAMYWYRQDPGQGLRLIYYSQIVNDFQKGDIAEGYSVSREKKESFPLTVTSAQKNPTAFYLCAVGDGERGRQPQHFGDGTRLSIL.